These 22 T cell receptor beta chains were sequenced from one sample in a study of blood T cells in healthy people across ages. For the second PCR, which ran for about 6 to 12 cycles, a sample-barcoded 5' primer and a J-beta primer mix were used. TCRdb re-called the 5' RACE reads through MiXCR, storing one row per CDR3 protein. The profile shows about 730,000 distinct CDR3 sequences, more than 40% of them singletons. The sample consisted of blood. Receptor source: a woman aged 55-75 years in good health.

This chain uses TRBV28 with TRBJ1-2, with D uncertain. Germline CDR1 MDHEN, CDR2 SYDVKM. Between the trimmed V and J ends, which lost 8 bases and 0 bases, there was a span of 10 bases. The CDR3 length is 13 residues. CDR3 region: CASETSPNYGYTF. The CDR3 coding sequence is TGTGCCAGCGAAACCTCCCCTAACTATGGCTACACCTTC.

This clonotype has just a few counts. This chain uses TRBV20-1 with TRBJ2-3; 9 positions match TRBD2. Germline lookup yields CDR1 DFQATT and CDR2 SNEGSKA (reference sequence). The CDR3 runs 15 residues. The V and J ends lost 3 bases and 3 bases, in that order; junction bases with no gene match: 7. This chain's CDR3 is CSARGSGRITDTQYF. In nucleotides, the CDR3 is TGCAGTGCTAGGGGAAGCGGGAGGATAACAGATACGCAGTATTTT.

The chain joins TRBV21-1 to TRBJ2-5; the table's D call of TRBD1 was not tested on the DNA. TRBV21-1 is reported as a pseudogene. The CDR3 has 14 residues. The DNA of the CDR3 is TGTGCCAGCCGGGACAGGGGGCTTTCAGAGACCCAGTACTTC. As protein: CASRDRGLSETQYF.

The V and J genes are TRBV7-9 and TRBJ2-3, with 8 bases lining up with TRBD2. The V gene end was trimmed by 10 bases and the J gene end by 5 bases; junction bases not matched to a gene: 11. Germline loops: CDR1 SEHNR, CDR2 FQNEAQ (reference sequence). This CDR3 has 14 amino acids. Written as DNA, the CDR3 is TGTGCCACACGGACTAGCTTGGGTATAGATACGCAGTATTTT. It specifies CATRTSLGIDTQYF.

This clonotype was observed at least ten times. The V gene is TRBV10-3, the J gene TRBJ2-5; D is uncertain. Trimming pared 3 bases from V and 5 bases from J, leaving 7 bases between. The CDR3 is 12 amino acids. Per the germline V gene, CDR1 is ENHRY and CDR2 is SYGVKD. The CDR3 nucleotides read TGTGCCATCAGTGACAGGTGGGAGACCCAGTACTTC. Translation gives CAISDRWETQYF.

This clonotype was found many times. The J gene is TRBJ2-3, the V gene TRBV12-3 or TRBV12-4; a weak D match, TRBD1 (6 bases). The CDR3 loop spans 16 amino acids. Trimming cost V 4 bases and J 6 bases, with 20 bases left between them. CDR3 sequence (DNA): TGTGCCAGCAGTTCATACAGGGACCCCCTGAGGGATACGCAGTATTTT. Residues: CASSSYRDPLRDTQYF.

On this clonotype: This may be a read error: a much more frequent sequence differs by one nucleotide. The chain uses TRBV29-1 and TRBJ2-1; 8 bases are shared with TRBD1. The CDR3 is 16 residues long. Trimming at V came to 5 bases and at J to 7 bases, leaving 16 bases not matched to a gene. Germline V CDR1 and CDR2: SQVTM, ANQGSEA. In DNA form, the CDR3 reads TGCAGCGTTACGTCTCGGGCACGGACAGGGTTTAATGAGCAGTTCTTC. Protein: CSVTSRARTGFNEQFF.

This clonotype was seen a handful of times. This chain's CDR3 is CSAPGQGPEKLFF. The DNA of the CDR3 is TGCAGTGCTCCGGGACAGGGTCCTGAAAAACTGTTTTTT. V usage is TRBV20-1 and J usage is TRBJ1-4; 9 bases fit TRBD1. The CDR3 runs to 13 residues. V shed 5 bases and J 7 bases; nucleotides not matched to a gene: 5. Germline lookup yields CDR1 DFQATT and CDR2 SNEGSKA (reference sequence).

This clonotype appeared many times. The chain has TRBV10-3 and TRBJ2-5; possible D gene TRBD2, 6 bases. The CDR3 contains 14 residues. The germline V and J ends were trimmed by 2 bases and 5 bases, with 12 bases remaining between them. The germline gives CDR1 ENHRY, CDR2 SYGVKD. The CDR3 DNA reads TGTGCCATCAGTGAGCGGGACTTGGGGGAGACCCAGTACTTC. This sequence encodes CAISERDLGETQYF.

The rearrangement uses TRBV7-6 and TRBJ2-1, with 9 bases fitting TRBD1. V was pared by 5 bases and J by 8 bases, with 10 bases of the junction left unmatched. CDR3 length: 15 amino acids. Germline V CDR1 and CDR2: SGHVS, FNYEAQ. As DNA, the CDR3 is TGTGCCAGCAGCCGGGGACAGGGCAGTGGGGATGAGCAGTTCTTC. Translated: CASSRGQGSGDEQFF.

This clonotype was observed a few times. The chain joins TRBV18 to TRBJ2-3; D not certain. This CDR3 comprises 14 residues. CDR1 and CDR2 (germline): KGHSH, LQKENI. The V gene lost 0 bases and the J gene lost 5 bases, with 9 bases spanning the gap. The CDR3 sequence: CASSPPGWGDTQYF. CDR3 DNA sequence: TGTGCCAGCTCACCACCGGGTTGGGGAGATACGCAGTATTTT.

The chain joins TRBV5-6 to TRBJ2-7; TRBD2 aligns across 11 bases. Germline-derived CDR1 and CDR2 are SGHDT and YYEEEE. J gave up 2 bases and V 4 bases, and 17 bases lay outside the gene matches. The CDR3 runs to 19 residues. CDR3 residues: CASSKLGFRGLAGTYEQYF. Written as DNA, the CDR3 is TGTGCCAGCAGCAAGCTTGGATTTCGTGGACTAGCGGGTACCTACGAGCAGTACTTC.

This clonotype occurred many times. The chain's CDR3 is CASSLYHRGSGYTF. For the CDR3, the DNA is TGTGCCAGCAGCCTTTACCACAGGGGCAGCGGCTACACCTTC. The rearrangement uses TRBV7-3 and TRBJ1-2, with 7 bases aligning to TRBD1. The CDR3 totals 14 residues. Germline V gives CDR1 SGHTA, CDR2 FQGTGA. Trimming removed 5 bases from V and 8 bases from J; junction bases left unmatched: 11.

The sample holds one count of this clonotype. The V gene is TRBV29-1, the J gene TRBJ2-1; 8 nucleotides align to TRBD1. From germline, CDR1 is SQVTM and CDR2 ANQGSEA. The ends lost 7 bases at V and 9 bases at J; junction bases unmatched: 11. The CDR3 totals 13 residues. CDR3 DNA: TGCAGCGGCACAGGACAGGGAATGCGTGAGCAGTTCTTC. Its translation: CSGTGQGMREQFF.

This clonotype was seen just once. V gene TRBV29-1 combines with J gene TRBJ2-5; the D gene is possibly TRBD2 (6 bases). The CDR3 is 11 amino acids. The ends were cut back, 6 bases at V and 11 bases at J, with 16 bases in the middle. The germline CDR1 and CDR2 sequences are SQVTM and ANQGSEA. The CDR3 is CSVTAGYGQYF. The CDR3 DNA follows: TGCAGCGTGACCGCGGGATACGGGCAGTACTTC.

This clonotype occurred once. A read error is possible here, since a much larger clone lies one base away. The J gene is TRBJ2-5, the V gene TRBV5-5; D gene ambiguous. Trimming removed 0 bases from V and 2 bases from J, with 5 bases in between. The CDR3 extends over 13 amino acids. The germline V gene encodes CDR1 SGHKS and CDR2 YYEKEE (reference sequence). CDR3 nucleotide sequence: TGTGCCAGCAGCTTGGAGGAACAAGAGACCCAGTACTTC. Protein product: CASSLEEQETQYF.

Comment on this clonotype: A read error may account for a junction end that differs from germline. The chain has TRBV7-6 and TRBJ2-5; the match to TRBD2 covers 8 bases. This CDR3 spans 14 amino acids. In germline, CDR1 is SGHVS, CDR2 FNYEAQ. The CDR3 sequence: CSSSLSGVGDEQYF. In nucleotides, the CDR3 is TGTTCCAGCAGCCTTAGCGGGGTAGGCGATGAGCAGTACTTC.

V and J are TRBV4-1 and TRBJ1-1; a possible D gene is TRBD1 (5 bases). The CDR3 extends over 17 amino acids. In germline, CDR1 is MGHRA, CDR2 YSYEKL. Deletions cut 0 bases from V and 3 bases from J, with 17 bases between. CDR3: CASSQDWVKGPYTEAFF. CDR3 bases: TGCGCCAGCAGCCAAGATTGGGTGAAGGGGCCGTACACTGAAGCTTTCTTT.

The chain couples TRBV6-5 to TRBJ2-7; TRBD2 matches at 9 bases. Per germline, CDR1 MNHEY and CDR2 SVGAGI. This CDR3 contains 15 residues. Unmatched junction bases numbered 5, after V lost 2 bases and J lost 3 bases. The CDR3 region is CASSYVAGVGYEQYF. In nucleotides, the CDR3 is TGTGCCAGCAGTTACGTAGCGGGAGTGGGCTACGAGCAGTACTTC.

The genes are TRBV20-1 and TRBJ2-7, with D uncertain. Between the trimmed V and J ends, which lost 2 bases and 0 bases, there was a span of 5 bases. The CDR3 totals 12 residues. CDR1 and CDR2 from the germline V gene are DFQATT and SNEGSKA (reference sequence). This CDR3 reads CSARSYSYEQYF. For the CDR3, the DNA is TGCAGTGCTAGATCCTACTCCTACGAGCAGTACTTC.

There are a few counts of this clonotype. The rearrangement uses TRBV3-1 and TRBJ2-7, with no clear D. The V end was cut by 0 bases, the J end by 7 bases, with 10 bases between. The CDR3 is 13 amino acids. The germline gives CDR1 LGHDT, CDR2 YNNKEL (reference sequence). CDR3 amino acids: CASSQEEFVEQYF. For the CDR3, the DNA is TGTGCCAGCAGCCAAGAAGAGTTTGTTGAGCAGTACTTC.

Remarks on this clonotype: Relative to the germline gene, one junction end is altered; a read error may explain this. The chain is built from TRBV6-5 and TRBJ2-5; the D gene is possibly TRBD1 (8 bases). Gene TRBJ2-7 matches the end of the DNA better, so the J call may be wrong. Germline V gene lookup returns CDR1 MNHEY and CDR2 SVGAGI. The CDR3 contains 13 residues. The CDR3 nucleotides are TGTGCCTGCAGTTCGACAGGGGAGGGCGAGCAGTACTTC. This translates into CACSSTGEGEQYF.